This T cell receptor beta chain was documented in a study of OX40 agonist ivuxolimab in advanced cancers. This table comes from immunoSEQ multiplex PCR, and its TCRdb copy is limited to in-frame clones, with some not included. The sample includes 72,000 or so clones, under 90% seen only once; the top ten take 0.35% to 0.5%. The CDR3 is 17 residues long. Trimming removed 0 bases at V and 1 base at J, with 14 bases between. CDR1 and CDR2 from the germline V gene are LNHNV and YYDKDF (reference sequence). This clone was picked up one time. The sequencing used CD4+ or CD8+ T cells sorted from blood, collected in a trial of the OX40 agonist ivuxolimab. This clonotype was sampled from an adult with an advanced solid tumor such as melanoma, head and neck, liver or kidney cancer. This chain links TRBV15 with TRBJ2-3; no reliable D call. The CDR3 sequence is CATSRDIGGGRTDTQYF. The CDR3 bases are TGTGCCACCAGCAGAGATATTGGCGGCGGCCGCACAGATACGCAGTATTTT.